This T cell receptor beta chain was captured in a study of technical replicates of blood from a few donors. Germline V gene data show CDR1 as SGDLS and CDR2 as YYNGEE. Trimming shortened V by 0 bases and J by 0 bases, and 10 bases separated the two germline ends. The CDR3 extends over 15 amino acids. Method: immunoSEQ multiplex PCR; TCRdb's copy keeps in-frame clones and lacks some. This sample yields about 100,000 clones, of which 85% to 95% are seen a single time; roughly 0.3% belongs to the top ten. Sequencing used T cells isolated from PBMCs. This receptor was taken from a human donor in good health. The chain joins TRBV9 to TRBJ2-7; weak D call: TRBD2 (5 bases). The CDR3 loop is CASSVGGKSSYEQYF. The CDR3 DNA is TGTGCCAGCAGCGTAGGAGGGAAAAGCTCCTACGAGCAGTACTTC.